This is a list of T cell receptor beta chains from one sample in a study of naive and memory T cell subsets. Each CDR3 protein gets one entry after TCRdb re-called the UMI-ligation and nested PCR reads with MiXCR. The table includes over 110,000 distinct CDR3 sequences, approximately 21% detected once. The material sequenced was naive CD8+ T cells from blood. The receptors originated from a human donor in good health. The CDR3 runs from the conserved cysteine through the conserved F or W. A D gene is named only where the DNA matches it firmly. Part of the rows lack a size; the others show once, few, many or a class for expanded clones.

TRBV7-9,TRBJ1-1,NA,NA,TGTGCCAGCAGCCCCATGACGGACATTAGGAACACTGAAGCTTTCTTT,CASSPMTDIRNTEAFF
TRBV30,TRBJ2-5,NA,NA,TGTGCCTGGAGCCCTAGGGGTCAAGAGACCCAGTACTTC,CAWSPRGQETQYF
TRBV25-1,TRBJ2-3,TRBD1,NA,TGTGCCAGCAGTGCGGGACAGGGGTGGAATACGCAGTATTTT,CASSAGQGWNTQYF
TRBV7-9,TRBJ2-7,NA,NA,TGTGCCAGCAGCCCGACCCCTTTTAAGCAGTACTTC,CASSPTPFKQYF
TRBV28,TRBJ1-2,NA,NA,TGTGCCAGCAGTAGGTTACAGGGAGTCTATGGCTACACCTTC,CASSRLQGVYGYTF
TRBV5-5,TRBJ2-1,TRBD2,NA,TGTGCCAGCAGCTTGGGGACGGCGGGAGGTTTCCACAATGAGCAGTTCTTC,CASSLGTAGGFHNEQFF
TRBV28,TRBJ2-3,NA,few,TGTGCCAGCAGTTTGGGGAGAACAGATACGCAGTATTTT,CASSLGRTDTQYF
TRBV5-5,TRBJ2-1,TRBD2,few,TGTGCCAGCAGCTCACTCACTAGCGGGAGTGATGAGCAGTTCTTC,CASSSLTSGSDEQFF
TRBV20-1,TRBJ1-5,TRBD1,NA,TGCAGTGCTAGCCAGCCGGGACAGCGGAATCAGCCCCAGCATTTT,CSASQPGQRNQPQHF
TRBV5-6,TRBJ1-2,NA,once,TGTGCCAGCTCACCCCTTTGGGGGTCCTATGGCTACACCTTC,CASSPLWGSYGYTF
TRBV21-1,TRBJ2-7,NA,many,TGTGCCAGCACGGTGGGGACTTCCCCCTACGAGCAGTACTTC,CASTVGTSPYEQYF
TRBV27,TRBJ2-2,TRBD2,few,TGTGCCAGCAGTCCTTTTTTGGGAGGGCCAGAAGGCGGGGAGCTGTTTTTT,CASSPFLGGPEGGELFF
TRBV28,TRBJ2-7,TRBD2,few,TGTGCCAGCAGTCCCGAAGCGGGAGCGGCCTACGAGCAGTACTTC,CASSPEAGAAYEQYF
TRBV28,TRBJ2-3,NA,NA,TGTGCCAGCAGTTTAGTAGTAACAGATACGCAGTATTTT,CASSLVVTDTQYF
TRBV9,TRBJ2-1,NA,few,TGTGCCAGCAGCGCCCCGGCGGACTCCTACAATGAGCAGTTCTTC,CASSAPADSYNEQFF
TRBV27,TRBJ2-7,NA,NA,TGTGCCAGCAGTTTCGGCGGGCCCCGAAGCTCCTACGAGCAGTACTTC,CASSFGGPRSSYEQYF
TRBV15,TRBJ2-6,NA,few,TGTGCCACCAGCGAAGGATCTGGGGCCAACGTCCTGACTTTC,CATSEGSGANVLTF
TRBV6-6,TRBJ1-5,TRBD1,few,TGTGCCAGCAGTCCGGACAGGCGATACAATCAGCCCCAGCATTTT,CASSPDRRYNQPQHF
TRBV28,TRBJ2-3,NA,many,TGTGCCAGCAGTTTTCGGGGAACAGATACGCAGTATTTT,CASSFRGTDTQYF
TRBV7-8,TRBJ2-5,TRBD2,NA,TGTGCCAGCAGCTTCCCGACTAGCGGGCTCCAAGAGACCCAGTACTTC,CASSFPTSGLQETQYF
TRBV5-1,TRBJ1-1,NA,NA,TGCGCCAGCACCCTCTCCTTCGGAGGGTTAGGGATGAACACTGAAGCTTTCTTT,CASTLSFGGLGMNTEAFF
TRBV15,TRBJ2-7,NA,NA,TGTGCCACCAGCAGAGGCAGCACCCACTACGAGCAGTACTTC,CATSRGSTHYEQYF
TRBV20-1,TRBJ2-7,TRBD2,few,TGCAGTGCCCTAGCGGGGGACTCCTACGAGCAGTACTTC,CSALAGDSYEQYF
TRBV4-3,TRBJ2-3,TRBD2,NA,TGCGCCAGCAGCCGAACGGTATTACGGGAGGTTGGAGATACGCAGTATTTT,CASSRTVLREVGDTQYF
TRBV6-6,TRBJ2-4,TRBD1,few,TGTGCCAGCAGTTCTCACGGACAGGGGATCTTGGTTGCCAAAAACATTCAGTACTTC,CASSSHGQGILVAKNIQYF
TRBV12-3/TRBV12-4,TRBJ2-5,NA,few,TGTGCCAGCAGGGGGGACCTCCAAGAGACCCAGTACTTC,CASRGDLQETQYF
TRBV4-1,TRBJ2-3,TRBD2,few,TGCGCCAGCAGCCATCCCCAGGCGGGAGCGGGCGCAGATACGCAGTATTTT,CASSHPQAGAGADTQYF
TRBV7-6,TRBJ1-3,TRBD1,few,TGTGCCAGCAGCTCTGGACAGGGGGCGAGGGGAAACACCATATATTTT,CASSSGQGARGNTIYF
TRBV27,TRBJ1-4,NA,few,TGTGCCAGCAGTCCCCAGGGACCCAAGGAACTGTTTTTT,CASSPQGPKELFF